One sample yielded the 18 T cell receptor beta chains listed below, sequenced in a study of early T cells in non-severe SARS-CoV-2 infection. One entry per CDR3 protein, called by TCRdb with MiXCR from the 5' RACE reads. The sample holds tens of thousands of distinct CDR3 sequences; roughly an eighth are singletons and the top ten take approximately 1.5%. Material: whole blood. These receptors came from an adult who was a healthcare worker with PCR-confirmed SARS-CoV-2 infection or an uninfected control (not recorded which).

This CDR3 is CASSSPGVLGSEQFF. DNA of the CDR3: TGTGCCAGCAGCTCCCCCGGGGTTTTAGGAAGTGAGCAGTTCTTC. The chain links TRBV11-2 to TRBJ2-1; weak D call: TRBD2 (5 bases). With 4 bases removed from V and 9 bases from J, the gap between germline ends came to 19 bases. This CDR3 spans 15 amino acids. Looked up from germline, CDR1 is SGHAT and CDR2 is FQNNGV.

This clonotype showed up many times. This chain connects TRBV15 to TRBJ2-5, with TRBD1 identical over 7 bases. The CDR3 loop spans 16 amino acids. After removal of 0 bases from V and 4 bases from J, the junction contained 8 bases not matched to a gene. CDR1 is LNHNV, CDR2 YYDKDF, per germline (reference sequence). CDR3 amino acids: CATSRDPRTGGETQYF. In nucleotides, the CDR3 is TGTGCCACCAGCAGAGACCCTAGGACAGGTGGAGAGACCCAGTACTTC. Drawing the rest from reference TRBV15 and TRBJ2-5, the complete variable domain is DAMVIQNPRYQVTQFGKPVTLSCSQTLNHNVMYWYQQKSSQAPKLLFHYYDKDFNNEADTPDNFQSRRPNTSFCFLDIRSPGLGDTAMYLCATSRDPRTGGETQYFGPGTRLLVL.

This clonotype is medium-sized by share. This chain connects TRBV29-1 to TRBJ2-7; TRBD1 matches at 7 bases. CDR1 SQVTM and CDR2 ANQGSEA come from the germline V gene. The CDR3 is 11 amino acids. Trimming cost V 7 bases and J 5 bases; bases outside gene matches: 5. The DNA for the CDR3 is TGCAGCGCCTTGACAGGGAACGAGCAGTACTTC. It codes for CSALTGNEQYF.

In DNA form, the CDR3 reads TGCAGTGCGGAGGGGGCCAGAGTCTACGAGCAGTACTTC. Translating gives CSAEGARVYEQYF. The chain links TRBV20-1 to TRBJ2-7; a weak D match, TRBD1 (7 bases). The germline V gene has CDR1 DFQATT and CDR2 SNEGSKA (reference sequence). V lost 6 bases and J lost 3, with 15 bases in between. This CDR3 is built from 13 residues.

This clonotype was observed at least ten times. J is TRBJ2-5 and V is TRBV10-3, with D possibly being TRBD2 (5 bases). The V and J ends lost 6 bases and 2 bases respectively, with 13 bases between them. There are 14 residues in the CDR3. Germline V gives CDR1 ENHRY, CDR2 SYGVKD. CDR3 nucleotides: TGTGCCATCAGAGAAGGCGGGCCGCAAGAGACCCAGTACTTC. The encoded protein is CAIREGGPQETQYF.

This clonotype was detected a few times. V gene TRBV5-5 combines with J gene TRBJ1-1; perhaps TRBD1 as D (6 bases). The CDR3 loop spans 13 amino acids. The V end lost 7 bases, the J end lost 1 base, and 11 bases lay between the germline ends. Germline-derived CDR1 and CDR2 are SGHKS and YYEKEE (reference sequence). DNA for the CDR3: TGTGCCAGCCTGTGGGGGGCGAACACTGAAGCTTTCTTT. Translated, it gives CASLWGANTEAFF.

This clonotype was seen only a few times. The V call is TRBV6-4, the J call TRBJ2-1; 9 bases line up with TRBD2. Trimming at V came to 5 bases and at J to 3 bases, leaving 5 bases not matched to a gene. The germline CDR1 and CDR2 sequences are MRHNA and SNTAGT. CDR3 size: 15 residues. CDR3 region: CASSPLAGNYNEQFF. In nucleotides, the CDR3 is TGTGCCAGCAGTCCGCTAGCGGGGAACTACAATGAGCAGTTCTTC.

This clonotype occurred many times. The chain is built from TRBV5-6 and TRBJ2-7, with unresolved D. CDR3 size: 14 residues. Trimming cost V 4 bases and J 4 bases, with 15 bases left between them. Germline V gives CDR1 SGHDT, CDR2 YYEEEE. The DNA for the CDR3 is TGTGCCAGCAGCCCCCGCCCCGCCTCATACGAGCAGTACTTC. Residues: CASSPRPASYEQYF. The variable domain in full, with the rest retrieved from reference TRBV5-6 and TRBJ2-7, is DAGVTQSPTHLIKTRGQQVTLRCSPKSGHDTVSWYQQALGQGPQFIFQYYEEEERQRGNFPDRFSGHQFPNYSSELNVNALLLGDSALYLCASSPRPASYEQYFGPGTRLTVT.

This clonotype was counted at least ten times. CDR3 DNA sequence: TGTGCCAGCAGCCTATTACGGACAGGGGGACCTAACAATGAGCAGTTCTTC. Amino acid sequence: CASSLLRTGGPNNEQFF. V gene TRBV5-4 combines with J gene TRBJ2-1; TRBD1 matches at 10 bases. CDR3 length equals 17 residues. V was clipped by 4 bases and J by 5 bases; unmatched bases: 12. Germline lookup yields CDR1 SGHNT and CDR2 YYREEE (reference sequence).

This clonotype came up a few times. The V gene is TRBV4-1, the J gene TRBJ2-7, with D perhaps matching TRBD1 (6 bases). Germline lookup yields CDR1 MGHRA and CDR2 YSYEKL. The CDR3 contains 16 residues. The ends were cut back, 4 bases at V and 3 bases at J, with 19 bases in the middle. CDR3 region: CASSPREQAGDYEQYF. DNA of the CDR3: TGCGCCAGCAGCCCAAGAGAACAGGCAGGGGACTACGAGCAGTACTTC.

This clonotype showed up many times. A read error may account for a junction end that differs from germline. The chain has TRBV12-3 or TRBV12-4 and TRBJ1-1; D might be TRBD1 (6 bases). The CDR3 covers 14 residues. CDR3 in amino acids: CASILGTLNTEAFF. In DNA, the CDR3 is TGTGCCAGCATTTTAGGGACATTGAACACTGAAGCTTTCTTT.

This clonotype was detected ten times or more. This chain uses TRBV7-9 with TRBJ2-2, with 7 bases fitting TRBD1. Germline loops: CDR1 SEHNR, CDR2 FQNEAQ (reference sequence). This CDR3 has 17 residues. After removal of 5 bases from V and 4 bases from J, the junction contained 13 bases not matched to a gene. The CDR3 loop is CASSTFGQARPTGELFF. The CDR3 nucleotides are TGTGCCAGCAGCACCTTCGGACAGGCTCGACCCACCGGGGAGCTGTTTTTT. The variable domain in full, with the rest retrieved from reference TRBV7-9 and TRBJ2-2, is DTGVSQNPRHKITKRGQNVTFRCDPISEHNRLYWYRQTLGQGPEFLTYFQNEAQLEKSRLLSDRFSAERPKGSFSTLEIQRTEQGDSAMYLCASSTFGQARPTGELFFGEGSRLTVL.

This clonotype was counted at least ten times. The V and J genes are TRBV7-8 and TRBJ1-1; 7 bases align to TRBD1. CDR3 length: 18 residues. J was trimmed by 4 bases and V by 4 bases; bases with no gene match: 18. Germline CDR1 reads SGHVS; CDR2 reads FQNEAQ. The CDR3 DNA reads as TGTGCCAGCAGCTCGACCCGAATCCGACAGGGAAGTCTCACTGAAGCTTTCTTT. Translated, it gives CASSSTRIRQGSLTEAFF.

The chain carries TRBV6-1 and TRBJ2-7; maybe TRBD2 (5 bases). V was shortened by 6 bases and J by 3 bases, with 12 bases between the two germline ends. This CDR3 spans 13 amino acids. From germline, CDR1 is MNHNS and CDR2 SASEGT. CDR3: CASRSRSVYEQYF. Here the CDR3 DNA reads TGTGCCAGCAGGAGCCGTAGCGTCTACGAGCAGTACTTC.

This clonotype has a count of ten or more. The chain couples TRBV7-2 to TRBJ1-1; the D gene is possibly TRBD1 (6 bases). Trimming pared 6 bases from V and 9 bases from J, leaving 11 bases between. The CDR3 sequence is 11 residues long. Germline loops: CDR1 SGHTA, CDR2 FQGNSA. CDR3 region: CASRPDRKAFF. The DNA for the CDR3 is TGTGCCAGCAGACCCGACAGGAAAGCTTTCTTT.

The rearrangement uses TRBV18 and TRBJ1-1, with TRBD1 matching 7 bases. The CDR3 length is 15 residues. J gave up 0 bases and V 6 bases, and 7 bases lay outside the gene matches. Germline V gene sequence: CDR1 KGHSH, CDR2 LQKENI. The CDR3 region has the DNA TGTGCCAGCTCCCCTCAGGGGGGCCTGAACACTGAAGCTTTCTTT. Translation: CASSPQGGLNTEAFF.

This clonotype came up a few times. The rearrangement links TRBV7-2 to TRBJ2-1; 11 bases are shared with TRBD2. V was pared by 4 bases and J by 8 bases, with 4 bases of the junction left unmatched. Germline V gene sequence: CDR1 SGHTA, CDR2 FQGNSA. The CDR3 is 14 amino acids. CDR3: CASSYLAGGYEQFF. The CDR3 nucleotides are TGTGCCAGCAGCTATCTAGCGGGGGGTTATGAGCAGTTCTTC.

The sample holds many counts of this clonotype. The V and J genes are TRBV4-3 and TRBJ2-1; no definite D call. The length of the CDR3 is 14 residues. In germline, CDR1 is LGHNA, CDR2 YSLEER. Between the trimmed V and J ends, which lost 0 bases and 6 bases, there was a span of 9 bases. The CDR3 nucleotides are TGCGCCAGCAGCCAAGATGTCGTCTTCAATGAGCAGTTCTTC. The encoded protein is CASSQDVVFNEQFF.